These 28 T cell receptor beta chains came from one sample sequenced in a study of cytomegalovirus exposure and HLA in healthy donors. Some clones are missing from TCRdb's copy, which holds only in-frame ones; the method was immunoSEQ multiplex PCR. This repertoire shows 55,000 to 85,000 clones, about 94% found once; its top ten account for roughly 1%. Sequenced material: PBMCs. The receptors come from a woman between 18 and 30 years old in good health and CMV-seronegative.

This chain connects TRBV7-2 to TRBJ2-7, with a possible D match to TRBD2 (6 bases). V was pared by 1 base and J by 0 bases, with 10 bases between. The CDR3 sequence is 15 residues long. Germline CDR1 reads SGHTA; CDR2 reads FQGNSA. CDR3 protein: CASSLEVGGSYEQYF. In nucleotides, the CDR3 is TGTGCCAGCAGCTTAGAAGTCGGGGGCTCCTACGAGCAGTACTTC.

The genes are TRBV30 and TRBJ2-2, with 7 positions matching TRBD1. The CDR3 loop spans 14 amino acids. Germline-derived CDR1 and CDR2 are GTSNPN and SVGIG (reference sequence). V trimming: 5 bases; J trimming: 0 bases; junction bases outside the gene matches: 3. The CDR3, as DNA: TGTGCCTGGGTGGGACAGCCGAACACCGGGGAGCTGTTTTTT. Protein: CAWVGQPNTGELFF.

The chain uses TRBV27 and TRBJ2-5; 8 nucleotides line up with TRBD2. J was trimmed by 2 bases and V by 6 bases; bases with no gene match: 8. Germline CDR1 is MNHEY and CDR2 is SMNVEV (reference sequence). This CDR3 has 15 residues. The DNA of the CDR3 is TGTGCCAGCAGGCCAGGGACTAGGGCACAAGAGACCCAGTACTTC. It specifies CASRPGTRAQETQYF.

The CDR3 protein is CASSQDLAGGPDTQYF. CDR3 nucleotide sequence: TGCGCCAGCAGCCAAGATCTAGCGGGGGGGCCAGATACGCAGTATTTT. V is TRBV4-3 and J is TRBJ2-3; 12 nucleotides align to TRBD2. CDR1 and CDR2 from the germline V gene are LGHNA and YSLEER. This CDR3 has 16 residues. Trimming took 0 bases from V and 4 from J; bases not matched to a gene: 2.

The gene calls are TRBV5-8 and TRBJ1-2; 10 bases line up with TRBD1. This CDR3 has 14 amino acids. The germline V gene has CDR1 SGHTS and CDR2 YDEGEE. The junction had 7 bases not matched to a gene; V was cut back by 5 bases and J by 6 bases. For the CDR3, the DNA is TGTGCCAGCAGTTCAGACAGGGGGCGTCATGGCTACACCTTC. Translated, it gives CASSSDRGRHGYTF.

The V call is TRBV18, the J call TRBJ2-7; 11 bases are a match to TRBD1. Germline V gives CDR1 KGHSH, CDR2 LQKENI. The CDR3 totals 15 residues. The trim removed 3 bases at V and 5 bases at J, leaving 6 bases unmatched. CDR3 residues: CASSPSDRGQHEQYF. CDR3 DNA sequence: TGTGCCAGCTCACCGTCGGACAGGGGGCAACACGAGCAGTACTTC.

The V and J genes are TRBV6-4 and TRBJ1-1; 10 bases match TRBD1. There are 13 residues in the CDR3. Losses at the gene ends were 6 bases for V and 5 bases for J; bases not matched to a gene: 3. The germline CDR1 and CDR2 sequences are MRHNA and SNTAGT. The DNA of the CDR3 is TGTGCCAGCAGATCGGACAGGGGGACTGAAGCTTTCTTT. Translated: CASRSDRGTEAFF.

The chain links TRBV27 to TRBJ2-7; 7 positions match TRBD2. From germline, CDR1 is MNHEY and CDR2 SMNVEV (reference sequence). J lost 5 bases, V lost 5 bases, and 9 bases had no gene match. The CDR3 consists of 14 residues. CDR3 protein: CASSRGLVAHEQYF. As DNA, the CDR3 is TGTGCCAGCAGTCGAGGACTAGTCGCCCACGAGCAGTACTTC.

The chain couples TRBV19 to TRBJ2-2; tentative D call: TRBD2 (6 bases). This CDR3 has 15 residues. CDR1 is LNHDA and CDR2 is SQIVND in the germline V gene (reference sequence). V was shortened by 4 bases and J by 6 bases, with 15 bases between the two germline ends. CDR3 coding DNA: TGTGCCAGTAGTAGAAAACGACTAGGTTCCGGGGAGCTGTTTTTT. Residues: CASSRKRLGSGELFF.

This chain connects TRBV5-1 to TRBJ2-5; 7 positions agree with TRBD1. This CDR3 is built from 16 residues. Germline V lookup: CDR1 SGHRS, CDR2 YFSETQ. V shed 1 base and J 1 base; nucleotides not matched to a gene: 7. The CDR3 spells CASSLSTGTLQETQYF. The DNA of the CDR3 is TGCGCCAGCAGCTTGTCGACAGGGACCCTCCAAGAGACCCAGTACTTC.

This sequence joins TRBV5-6 and TRBJ2-7, with 10 bases fitting TRBD2. The CDR3 extends over 14 amino acids. Germline assignment: CDR1 SGHDT and CDR2 YYEEEE. With 3 bases clipped from V and 3 bases from J, the junction kept 3 bases outside the gene matches. CDR3 sequence reads: CASSSGLAHYEQYF. The DNA for the CDR3 is TGTGCCAGCAGCTCGGGACTAGCGCACTACGAGCAGTACTTC.

V and J are TRBV27 and TRBJ2-1, with a weak D call TRBD1 (5 bases). Germline-derived CDR1 and CDR2 are MNHEY and SMNVEV (reference sequence). The CDR3 runs 11 residues. Between the trimmed V and J ends, which lost 5 bases and 11 bases, there was a span of 10 bases. CDR3 nucleotide sequence: TGTGCCAGCAGTGACCAGGGCAAGCAGTTCTTC. Residues: CASSDQGKQFF.

The rearrangement uses TRBV7-6 and TRBJ2-3; D is possibly TRBD1 (6 bases). The ends were cut back, 1 base at V and 3 bases at J, with 14 bases in the middle. CDR3 size: 16 residues. In germline, CDR1 is SGHVS, CDR2 FNYEAQ. This chain's CDR3 is CASSLGSGAVTDTQYF. The DNA for the CDR3 is TGTGCCAGCAGCTTAGGTTCAGGGGCGGTTACAGATACGCAGTATTTT. The variable domain in full, with the rest retrieved from reference TRBV7-6 and TRBJ2-3, is GAGVSQSPRYKVTKRGQDVALRCDPISGHVSLYWYRQALGQGPEFLTYFNYEAQQDKSGLPNDRFSAERPEGSISTLTIQRTEQRDSAMYRCASSLGSGAVTDTQYFGPGTRLTVL.

This clone has a handful of counts. Written as DNA, the CDR3 is TGTGCCAGCAGCTTAGATCGGACAGGGAACACCGGGGAGCTGTTTTTT. Translation: CASSLDRTGNTGELFF. The chain is built from TRBV11-2 and TRBJ2-2; 7 nucleotides align to TRBD1. This CDR3 comprises 16 residues. V lost 0 bases, J lost 1 base, and 2 bases stayed unmatched. The germline V gene has CDR1 SGHAT and CDR2 FQNNGV. Complete variable domain (other parts from reference TRBV11-2 and TRBJ2-2): EAGVAQSPRYKIIEKRQSVAFWCNPISGHATLYWYQQILGQGPKLLIQFQNNGVVDDSQLPKDRFSAERLKGVDSTLKIQPAKLEDSAVYLCASSLDRTGNTGELFFGEGSRLTVL.

This clone is a singleton in its sample. The J gene is TRBJ2-7, the V gene TRBV18, with no clear D. CDR1 and CDR2 from the germline V gene are KGHSH and LQKENI. V gave up 6 bases and J gave up 4 bases, with 10 bases separating them. The CDR3 has 12 amino acids. CDR3 region: CASSTELYEQYF. As DNA, the CDR3 is TGTGCCAGCTCTACGGAGTTATACGAGCAGTACTTC.

The genes are TRBV5-4 and TRBJ2-3; 15 positions match TRBD2. The CDR3 is made up of 20 amino acids. CDR1 and CDR2 from the germline V gene are SGHNT and YYREEE (reference sequence). With V trimmed by 4 bases and J by 1 base, 13 bases remained unmatched. The CDR3 protein is CASSRGTSGGTPSRTDTQYF. CDR3 DNA sequence: TGTGCCAGCAGCAGGGGGACTAGCGGGGGGACCCCCTCTCGCACAGATACGCAGTATTTT.

The rearrangement uses TRBV6-1 and TRBJ2-7, with TRBD2 matching over 9 bases. Germline CDR1 and CDR2: MNHNS and SASEGT. The CDR3 has 15 amino acids. The junction had 3 bases not matched to a gene; V was cut back by 1 base and J by 2 bases. CDR3 loop: CASSEGASGAYEQYF. The CDR3 bases are TGTGCCAGCAGTGAAGGGGCTAGCGGGGCCTACGAGCAGTACTTC.

The chain joins TRBV9 to TRBJ1-1, with 11 bases lining up with TRBD1. In germline, CDR1 is SGDLS, CDR2 YYNGEE. The V gene end was trimmed by 3 bases and the J gene end by 4 bases; junction bases not matched to a gene: 2. The length of the CDR3 is 14 residues. CDR3 bases: TGTGCCAGCAGCGGGACAGGGGGCGTCACTGAAGCTTTCTTT. Translation gives CASSGTGGVTEAFF.

The rearrangement joins TRBV27 to TRBJ1-5, with unresolved D. V was pared by 3 bases and J by 7 bases, with 7 bases between. Germline V gene data show CDR1 as MNHEY and CDR2 as SMNVEV (reference sequence). The CDR3 totals 12 residues. Here the CDR3 DNA reads TGTGCCAGCAGTTTTTTGGGCCAGCCCCAGCATTTT. As protein: CASSFLGQPQHF.

This clone was counted a single time. V usage is TRBV7-2 and J usage is TRBJ2-5; D is possibly TRBD1 (6 bases). Germline CDR1 SGHTA, CDR2 FQGNSA. Deletions cut 5 bases from V and 5 bases from J, with 12 bases between. This CDR3 has 13 amino acids. As DNA, the CDR3 is TGTGCCAGCAGCCCCCACAGGGCGGAGACCCAGTACTTC. Residues: CASSPHRAETQYF.

This clone was observed once. This chain connects TRBV5-1 to TRBJ1-1; tentatively, D is TRBD1 (6 bases). Germline V gene lookup returns CDR1 SGHRS and CDR2 YFSETQ. CDR3 length: 19 amino acids. Deletions cut 1 base from V and 3 bases from J, with 25 bases between. CDR3 sequence reads: CASSLSGGPGGRRYTEAFF. CDR3 DNA sequence: TGCGCCAGCAGCTTGAGTGGGGGCCCGGGGGGGCGTCGGTACACTGAAGCTTTCTTT.

CDR3: CASSPRGLAAGGELFF. CDR3 nucleotide sequence: TGTGCCAGCAGCCCCCGCGGACTAGCGGCGGGCGGGGAGCTGTTTTTT. The chain has TRBV11-3 and TRBJ2-2; 10 positions match TRBD2. Germline V CDR1 and CDR2: SGHNT, YENEEA. V shed 5 bases, J shed 7 bases, and the junction held 10 bases outside the gene matches. The CDR3 has 16 residues. Filled out from reference TRBV11-3 and TRBJ2-2, the complete variable domain reads EAGVVQSPRYKIIEKKQPVAFWCNPISGHNTLYWYLQNLGQGPELLIRYENEEAVDDSQLPKDRFSAERLKGVDSTLKIQPAELGDSAVYLCASSPRGLAAGGELFFGEGSRLTVL.

V and J are TRBV11-2 and TRBJ1-1, with a weak D call TRBD1 (5 bases). Germline values: CDR1 SGHAT, CDR2 FQNNGV. The CDR3 totals 15 residues. Trimming removed 1 base from V and 4 bases from J, with 13 bases in between. In DNA form, the CDR3 reads TGTGCCAGCAGCTTAGGTGCGGGGCTAGTCACTGAAGCTTTCTTT. Its translation is CASSLGAGLVTEAFF.

This sequence joins TRBV19 and TRBJ2-7, with 8 positions matching TRBD1. V lost 3 bases and J lost 5; bases outside the gene matches: 6. The CDR3 totals 14 residues. Germline V gene lookup returns CDR1 LNHDA and CDR2 SQIVND (reference sequence). Here the CDR3 DNA reads TGTGCCAGTAGTATTTGGACAGGGTCCCACGAGCAGTACTTC. Translating it yields CASSIWTGSHEQYF.

This clone has a single count. CDR3: CAWRGGRETQYF. The CDR3 DNA reads as TGTGCCTGGAGAGGCGGGAGAGAGACCCAGTACTTC. The chain couples TRBV30 to TRBJ2-5; 7 nucleotides match TRBD2. This CDR3 contains 12 residues. With V trimmed by 3 bases and J by 4 bases, 2 bases remained unmatched. Looked up from germline, CDR1 is GTSNPN and CDR2 is SVGIG (reference sequence).

The chain carries TRBV5-6 and TRBJ2-3, with D perhaps matching TRBD2 (6 bases). The CDR3 spans 14 residues. From germline, CDR1 is SGHDT and CDR2 YYEEEE. Trimming cost V 0 bases and J 6 bases, with 11 bases left between them. The CDR3 loop reads CASSLGGRPDTQYF. The CDR3 DNA sequence: TGTGCCAGCAGCTTGGGAGGGAGGCCGGATACGCAGTATTTT. Supplemented by reference TRBV5-6 and TRBJ2-3, the full variable domain reads DAGVTQSPTHLIKTRGQQVTLRCSPKSGHDTVSWYQQALGQGPQFIFQYYEEEERQRGNFPDRFSGHQFPNYSSELNVNALLLGDSALYLCASSLGGRPDTQYFGPGTRLTVL.

The chain carries TRBV19 and TRBJ2-3, with 10 positions matching TRBD1. J gave up 3 bases and V 9 bases, and 9 bases lay outside the gene matches. Germline loops: CDR1 LNHDA, CDR2 SQIVND (reference sequence). The CDR3 extends over 15 amino acids. The chain's CDR3 is CASSPTGGPTDTQYF. Written as DNA, the CDR3 is TGTGCCAGCTCCCCGACAGGGGGCCCTACAGATACGCAGTATTTT. Drawing the rest from reference TRBV19 and TRBJ2-3, the complete variable domain is DGGITQSPKYLFRKEGQNVTLSCEQNLNHDAMYWYRQDPGQGLRLIYYSQIVNDFQKGDIAEGYSVSREKKESFPLTVTSAQKNPTAFYLCASSPTGGPTDTQYFGPGTRLTVL.

V is TRBV6-1 and J is TRBJ1-2; D gene ambiguous. The CDR3 contains 11 residues. CDR1 is MNHNS and CDR2 is SASEGT in the germline V gene. The V end was cut by 7 bases, the J end by 0 bases, with 3 bases between. The CDR3 is CASISNYGYTF. The DNA of the CDR3 is TGTGCCAGCATCTCTAACTATGGCTACACCTTC.